The clone carrying this T cell receptor (beta chain) was counted a few times. The antigen is not known. Measured with immunoSEQ multiplex PCR; TCRdb has only the in-frame clones, and not every one. The table has fewer than 30,000 clones, approximately 83% seen once. This sample is drawn from a study of T cells in narcolepsy. Study-level information: Patients with NT1 or NT2 and healthy control donors were enrolled.

Whole-study results and caveats: HCRT-specific and TRIB2-specific autoreactive clonotypes appeared among same-patient CSF and blood CD4+ clonotypes. In some patient and control memory CD4+ samples, autoreactive clones were absent.

Per the germline V gene, CDR1 is GTSNPN and CDR2 is SVGIG (reference sequence). The CDR3 runs 15 residues. J gave up 8 bases and V 5 bases, and 16 bases lay outside the gene matches. This chain connects TRBV30 to TRBJ1-2; 8 bases match TRBD1. This receptor was obtained from a human donor with narcolepsy. Sequencing was carried out using CD45RA- memory CD4+ T cells from PBMCs. CDR3 nucleotide sequence: TGTGCCTGGTACCGGGACAGGATATTATCATTCGGCTACACCTTC. Translated: CAWYRDRILSFGYTF.